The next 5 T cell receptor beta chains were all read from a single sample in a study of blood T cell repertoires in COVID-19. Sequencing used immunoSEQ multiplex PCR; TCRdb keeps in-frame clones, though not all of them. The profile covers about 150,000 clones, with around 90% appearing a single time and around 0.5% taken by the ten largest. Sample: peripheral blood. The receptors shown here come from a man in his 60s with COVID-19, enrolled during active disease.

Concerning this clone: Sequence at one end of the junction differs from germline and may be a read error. The CDR3, as DNA: TGTGCCACCAGCAGGGAGGGACAGGGTTACAGTGAGCAGTTCTTC. Its translation is CATSREGQGYSEQFF. The chain combines TRBV15 with TRBJ2-1; 9 bases map to TRBD1. The CDR3 totals 15 residues. Germline V lookup: CDR1 LNHNV, CDR2 YYDKDF (reference sequence). Full variable domain (missing parts from reference TRBV15 and TRBJ2-1): DAMVIQNPRYQVTQFGKPVTLSCSQTLNHNVMYWYQQKSSQAPKLLFHYYDKDFNNEADTPDNFQSRRPNTSFCFLDIRSPGLGDTAMYLCATSREGQGYSEQFFGPGTRLTVL.

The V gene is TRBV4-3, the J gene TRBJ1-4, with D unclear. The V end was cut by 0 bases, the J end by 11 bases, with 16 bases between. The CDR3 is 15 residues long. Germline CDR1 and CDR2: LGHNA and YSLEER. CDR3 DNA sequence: TGCGCCAGCAGCCAAGATCTCGGGGAAAGGACTAAACTGTTTTTT. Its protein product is CASSQDLGERTKLFF.

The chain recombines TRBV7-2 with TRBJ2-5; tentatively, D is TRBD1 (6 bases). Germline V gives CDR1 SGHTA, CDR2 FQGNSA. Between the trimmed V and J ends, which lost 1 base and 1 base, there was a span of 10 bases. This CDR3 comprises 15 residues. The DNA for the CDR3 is TGTGCCAGCAGCTTAGTACGGACAGCCCAAGAGACCCAGTACTTC. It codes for CASSLVRTAQETQYF.

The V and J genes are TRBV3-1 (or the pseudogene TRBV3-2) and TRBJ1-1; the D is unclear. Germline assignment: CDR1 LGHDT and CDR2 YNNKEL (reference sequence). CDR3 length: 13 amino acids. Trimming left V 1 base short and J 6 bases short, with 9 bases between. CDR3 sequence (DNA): TGTGCCAGCAGCCAAGTTATGGGAGCTGAAGCTTTCTTT. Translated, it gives CASSQVMGAEAFF.

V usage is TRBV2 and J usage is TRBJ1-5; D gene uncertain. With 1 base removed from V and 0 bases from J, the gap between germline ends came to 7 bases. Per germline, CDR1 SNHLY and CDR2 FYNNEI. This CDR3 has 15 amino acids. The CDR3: CASSEGLRSNQPQHF. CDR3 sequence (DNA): TGTGCCAGCAGTGAAGGTCTGCGTAGCAATCAGCCCCAGCATTTT.